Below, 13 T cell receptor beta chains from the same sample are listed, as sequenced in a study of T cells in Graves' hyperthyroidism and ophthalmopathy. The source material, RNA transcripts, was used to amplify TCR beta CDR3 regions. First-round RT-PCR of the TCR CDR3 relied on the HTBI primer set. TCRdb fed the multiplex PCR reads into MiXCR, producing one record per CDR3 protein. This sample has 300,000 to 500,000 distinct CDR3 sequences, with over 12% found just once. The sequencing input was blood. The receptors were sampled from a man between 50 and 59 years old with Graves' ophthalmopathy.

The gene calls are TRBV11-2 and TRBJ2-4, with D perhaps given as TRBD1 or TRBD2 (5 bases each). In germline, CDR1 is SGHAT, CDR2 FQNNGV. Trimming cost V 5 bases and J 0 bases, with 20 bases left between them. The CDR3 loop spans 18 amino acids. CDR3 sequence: CASSRTGTSFLAKNIQYF. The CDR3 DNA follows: TGTGCCAGCAGCCGCACCGGGACCTCCTTTCTAGCCAAAAACATTCAGTACTTC. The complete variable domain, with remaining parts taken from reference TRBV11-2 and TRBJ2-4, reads EAGVAQSPRYKIIEKRQSVAFWCNPISGHATLYWYQQILGQGPKLLIQFQNNGVVDDSQLPKDRFSAERLKGVDSTLKIQPAKLEDSAVYLCASSRTGTSFLAKNIQYFGAGTRLSVL.

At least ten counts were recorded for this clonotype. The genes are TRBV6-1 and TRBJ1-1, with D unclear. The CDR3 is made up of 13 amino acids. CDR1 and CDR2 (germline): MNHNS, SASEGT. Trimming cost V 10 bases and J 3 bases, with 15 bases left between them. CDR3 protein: CATILTVYTEAFF. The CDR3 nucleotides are TGTGCCACCATATTAACGGTTTACACTGAAGCTTTCTTT.

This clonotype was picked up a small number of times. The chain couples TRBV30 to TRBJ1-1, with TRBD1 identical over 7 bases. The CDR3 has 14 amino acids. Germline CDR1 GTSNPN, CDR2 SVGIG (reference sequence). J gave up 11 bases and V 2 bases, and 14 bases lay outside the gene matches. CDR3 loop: CAWSHPSRQGEAFF. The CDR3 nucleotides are TGTGCCTGGAGTCACCCATCTCGACAGGGAGAGGCTTTCTTT.

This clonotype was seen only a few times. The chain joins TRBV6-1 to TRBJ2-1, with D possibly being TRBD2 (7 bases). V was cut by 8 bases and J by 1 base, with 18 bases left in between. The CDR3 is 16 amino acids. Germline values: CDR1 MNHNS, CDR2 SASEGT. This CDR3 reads CASRGGGFRSYNEQFF. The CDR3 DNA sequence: TGTGCCAGCCGAGGGGGGGGGTTTCGTTCCTACAATGAGCAGTTCTTC.

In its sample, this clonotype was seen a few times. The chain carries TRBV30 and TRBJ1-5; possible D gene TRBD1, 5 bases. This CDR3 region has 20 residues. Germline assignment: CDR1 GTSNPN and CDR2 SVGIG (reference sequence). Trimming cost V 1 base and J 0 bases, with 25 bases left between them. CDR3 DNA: TGTGCCTGGAGTGGACTTGCCTGGGGACTCGAGTCTTATAGCAATCAGCCCCAGCATTTT. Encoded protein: CAWSGLAWGLESYSNQPQHF.

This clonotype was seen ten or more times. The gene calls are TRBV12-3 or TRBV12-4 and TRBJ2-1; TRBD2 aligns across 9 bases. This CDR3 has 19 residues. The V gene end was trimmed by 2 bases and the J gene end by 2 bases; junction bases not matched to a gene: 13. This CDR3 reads CASSLWVEGTSFTYNEQFF. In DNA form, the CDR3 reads TGTGCCAGCAGTTTATGGGTGGAAGGGACTAGCTTTACCTACAATGAGCAGTTCTTC.

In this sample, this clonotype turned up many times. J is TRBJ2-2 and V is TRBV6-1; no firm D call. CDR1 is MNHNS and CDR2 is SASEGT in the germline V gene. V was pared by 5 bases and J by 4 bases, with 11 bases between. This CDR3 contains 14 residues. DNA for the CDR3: TGTGCCAGCAGTATGTGGTACAGCACCGGGGAGCTGTTTTTT. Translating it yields CASSMWYSTGELFF.

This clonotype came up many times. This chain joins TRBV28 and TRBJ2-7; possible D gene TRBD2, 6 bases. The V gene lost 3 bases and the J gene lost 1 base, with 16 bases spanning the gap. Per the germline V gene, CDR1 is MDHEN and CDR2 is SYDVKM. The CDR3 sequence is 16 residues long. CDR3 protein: CASSFSPPGRSYEQYF. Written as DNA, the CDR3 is TGTGCCAGCAGTTTTTCCCCCCCTGGGAGGTCCTACGAGCAGTACTTC.

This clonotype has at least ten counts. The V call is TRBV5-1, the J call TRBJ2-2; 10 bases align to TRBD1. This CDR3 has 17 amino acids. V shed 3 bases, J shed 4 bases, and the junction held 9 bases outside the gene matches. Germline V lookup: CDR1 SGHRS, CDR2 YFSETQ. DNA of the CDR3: TGCGCCAGCAGCTGGGCTCCGGGGGACAGGGGCACCGGGGAGCTGTTTTTT. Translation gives CASSWAPGDRGTGELFF.

The CDR3: CASSQDLGNGELFF. CDR3 in DNA: TGTGCCAGCAGCCAAGATCTGGGGAACGGGGAGCTGTTTTTT. The chain is built from TRBV14 and TRBJ2-2; D is undetermined. Germline assignment: CDR1 SGHDN and CDR2 FVKESK. The germline V and J ends were trimmed by 0 bases and 7 bases, with 9 bases remaining between them. The CDR3 spans 14 residues. The variable domain in full, with the rest retrieved from reference TRBV14 and TRBJ2-2, is EAGVTQFPSHSVIEKGQTVTLRCDPISGHDNLYWYRRVMGKEIKFLLHFVKESKQDESGMPNNRFLAERTGGTYSTLKVQPAELEDSGVYFCASSQDLGNGELFFGEGSRLTVL.

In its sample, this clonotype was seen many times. The CDR3 is CASSYSWTDEQFF. DNA for the CDR3: TGTGCCAGCAGTTACTCCTGGACGGATGAGCAGTTCTTC. J is TRBJ2-1 and V is TRBV6-5, with D unclear. The V and J ends lost 0 bases and 8 bases respectively, with 8 bases between them. This CDR3 spans 13 amino acids. CDR1 is MNHEY, CDR2 SVGAGI, per germline.

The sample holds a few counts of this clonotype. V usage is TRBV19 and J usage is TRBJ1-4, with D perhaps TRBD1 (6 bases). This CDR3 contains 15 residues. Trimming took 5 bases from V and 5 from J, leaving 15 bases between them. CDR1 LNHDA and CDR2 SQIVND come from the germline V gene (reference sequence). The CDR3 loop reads CASSGYGTPNEKLFF. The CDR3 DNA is TGTGCCAGTAGTGGCTACGGGACACCGAATGAAAAACTGTTTTTT.

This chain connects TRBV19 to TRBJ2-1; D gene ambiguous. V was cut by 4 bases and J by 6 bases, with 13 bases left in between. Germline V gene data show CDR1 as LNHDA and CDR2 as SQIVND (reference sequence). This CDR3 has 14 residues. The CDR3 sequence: CASSTYGTRNEQFF. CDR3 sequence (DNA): TGTGCCAGTAGTACATATGGTACCCGCAATGAGCAGTTCTTC.